These 31 T cell receptor beta chains originate from one sample sequenced in a study of molecular identifiers for immune sequencing clone quantification. One entry per CDR3 protein results from TCRdb running MiXCR on the PCR reads. The data show around 470,000 distinct CDR3 sequences, with 20% to 25% seen just once and roughly 0.81% held by the top ten. The material sequenced was naive CD8+ T cells from blood, with Jurkat cell RNA spiked in. As for subset: FACS-sorted CD8+CD4-CCR7+CD45RA+ naive T cells. The receptors originated from a human donor in good health. Some libraries in this study had Jurkat cell RNA spiked in.

On this clonotype: A much larger clone lies a single base off, so this may be a read error. J is TRBJ2-5 and V is TRBV28; weak D call: TRBD2 (7 bases). Looked up from germline, CDR1 is MDHEN and CDR2 is SYDVKM. This CDR3 has 15 amino acids. CDR3 nucleotide sequence: TGTGCCAGCAGTTTATTCCGGGGGGCCATAGAGACCCAGTGCTTC. It specifies CASSLFRGAIETQCF.

This clonotype was seen many times. The chain carries TRBV5-8 and TRBJ2-3, with 14 bases aligning to TRBD2. Germline trimming cut 2 bases from V and 2 bases from J; bases unmatched to any gene: 10. The CDR3 sequence is 19 residues long. Germline lookup yields CDR1 SGHTS and CDR2 YDEGEE. The CDR3 nucleotides are TGTGCCAGCAGCTTTTGGACTAGCGGGGGGAGTTCACACACAGATACGCAGTATTTT. Translated: CASSFWTSGGSSHTDTQYF.

Of note for this clonotype: One base away lies a much larger clone, so this may be a sequencing read error. The chain uses TRBV4-2 and TRBJ1-1; 9 bases agree with TRBD1. V lost 3 bases, J lost 4 bases, and 12 bases stayed unmatched. The germline gives CDR1 LGHNA, CDR2 YNFKEQ. The CDR3 length is 17 residues. For the CDR3, the DNA is TGTGCCAGCAGCCAGGAGCGGACAGGGGTCCCAGGCACTGAAGCTTTCTTT. This encodes CASSQERTGVPGTEAFF.

This clonotype has only a few counts. CDR3 DNA sequence: TGTGCCAGCAGCTTAGCATTGGGAGCGTCCTACGAGCAGTACTTC. Amino acids: CASSLALGASYEQYF. The chain carries TRBV7-9 and TRBJ2-7; the D gene is possibly TRBD2 (5 bases). Germline CDR1 and CDR2: SEHNR and FQNEAQ (reference sequence). V dropped 0 bases and J dropped 1 base, with 10 bases sitting between them. The length of the CDR3 is 15 residues.

This clonotype came up many times. The J gene is TRBJ1-1, the V gene TRBV7-6, with D possibly matching TRBD1 (5 bases). V gave up 4 bases and J gave up 1 base, with 7 bases separating them. CDR1 and CDR2 (germline): SGHVS, FNYEAQ. This CDR3 is 13 amino acids long. The CDR3, as DNA: TGTGCCAGCAGCTCAGGGACGAACACTGAAGCTTTCTTT. It yields the protein CASSSGTNTEAFF.

The rearrangement joins TRBV13 to TRBJ2-2, with D possibly called TRBD1 or TRBD2 (5 bases each). Trimming stripped 5 bases from V and 5 bases from J, with 6 bases between. This CDR3 contains 12 residues. Germline values: CDR1 PRHDT, CDR2 FYEKMQ (reference sequence). CDR3 residues: CASSGTTGELFF. The CDR3 DNA is TGTGCCAGCAGCGGGACGACCGGGGAGCTGTTTTTT.

Note on this clonotype: No conserved phenylalanine or tryptophan ends this CDR3, so it is likely a read error. V usage is TRBV20-1 and J usage is TRBJ2-7; D is ambiguous. Germline V gene sequence: CDR1 DFQATT, CDR2 SNEGSKA (reference sequence). This CDR3 contains 14 residues. Trimming left V 4 bases short and J 2 bases short, with 15 bases between. The CDR3 loop reads CSATTFAATYEQYL. DNA of the CDR3: TGCAGTGCTACCACGTTTGCGGCTACCTACGAGCAGTACCTC.

This clonotype was picked up many times. CDR3 sequence (DNA): TGTGCCAGCAGCTATAGCGGGGGGCGGACAGATACGCAGTATTTT. Amino acids: CASSYSGGRTDTQYF. The chain uses TRBV7-8 and TRBJ2-3; 10 nucleotides match TRBD2. CDR3 length: 15 amino acids. Trimming removed 4 bases from V and 3 bases from J; junction bases left unmatched: 4. CDR1 SGHVS and CDR2 FQNEAQ come from the germline V gene.

Comments on this clonotype: A read error may explain this, as a much larger clone is one base away. The chain employs TRBV29-1 and TRBJ2-1; D gene unclear. Germline values: CDR1 SQVTM, CDR2 ANQGSEA. This CDR3 has 12 residues. Written as DNA, the CDR3 is TGCAGCGTTGAAGTTCAGGAGAATGAGCGGTTCTTC. It yields the protein CSVEVQENERFF.

The rearrangement joins TRBV4-1 to TRBJ2-7; 9 bases are a match to TRBD1. CDR3 length: 14 amino acids. Germline CDR1 is MGHRA and CDR2 is YSYEKL. Trimming at V came to 4 bases and at J to 5 bases, leaving 6 bases not matched to a gene. CDR3 bases: TGCGCCAGCAGCCGATGGACAGGGGAACACGAGCAGTACTTC. Its protein product is CASSRWTGEHEQYF.

Only a few counts were recorded for this clonotype. The chain links TRBV2 to TRBJ2-7; 8 nucleotides match TRBD2. The CDR3 is 14 amino acids. CDR1 SNHLY and CDR2 FYNNEI come from the germline V gene. V lost 1 base and J lost 4; bases outside the gene matches: 3. CDR3 in amino acids: CASSEDSGVYEQYF. In DNA, the CDR3 is TGTGCCAGCAGTGAAGATAGCGGGGTATACGAGCAGTACTTC. Combining the CDR3 with reference TRBV2 and TRBJ2-7 gives the whole variable domain EPEVTQTPSHQVTQMGQEVILRCVPISNHLYFYWYRQILGQKVEFLVSFYNNEISEKSEIFDDQFSVERPDGSNFTLKIRSTKLEDSAMYFCASSEDSGVYEQYFGPGTRLTVT.

This clonotype was counted many times. The chain uses TRBV2 and TRBJ2-7; unclear D gene. This CDR3 is built from 13 residues. Trimming removed 8 bases from V and 1 base from J, with 12 bases in between. Germline V gene lookup returns CDR1 SNHLY and CDR2 FYNNEI. The DNA of the CDR3 is TGTGCCAGCTCCCCGACCCAGTCCTACGAGCAGTACTTC. Translation gives CASSPTQSYEQYF.

This clonotype was recorded a few times. V usage is TRBV5-1 and J usage is TRBJ2-1, with D possibly being TRBD1 (5 bases). There are 15 residues in the CDR3. V dropped 4 bases and J dropped 3 bases, with 14 bases sitting between them. Germline assignment: CDR1 SGHRS and CDR2 YFSETQ. The chain's CDR3 is CASSREQDRYNEQFF. CDR3 coding DNA: TGCGCCAGCAGCCGAGAACAGGACCGCTACAATGAGCAGTTCTTC.

This clonotype was detected ten times or more. This chain uses TRBV6-2 or TRBV6-3 with TRBJ1-1, with TRBD1 as a possible D gene (5 bases). V was cut by 2 bases and J by 7 bases, with 11 bases left in between. The CDR3 extends over 13 amino acids. In germline, CDR1 is MNHEY, CDR2 SVGEGT. CDR3 loop: CASSYIGHHEAFF. The CDR3 region has the DNA TGTGCCAGCAGTTACATAGGACATCATGAAGCTTTCTTT.

The table lists this clonotype with a few counts. V is TRBV20-1 and J is TRBJ2-4, with 8 bases aligning to TRBD2. V shed 6 bases, J shed 5 bases, and the junction held 18 bases outside the gene matches. Germline V gene lookup returns CDR1 DFQATT and CDR2 SNEGSKA (reference sequence). This CDR3 is built from 17 residues. CDR3 amino acids: CSAQVTVAGRQQNIQYF. CDR3 nucleotide sequence: TGCAGTGCACAAGTTACAGTAGCGGGACGCCAACAAAACATTCAGTACTTC.

This clonotype was counted at least ten times. The CDR3 DNA follows: TGTGCCAGCAGCTTAATGGACATGAGACCCCCCTACAATGAGCAGTTCTTC. Its translation: CASSLMDMRPPYNEQFF. This chain uses TRBV7-3 with TRBJ2-1, with a tentative D call TRBD1 (5 bases). The V gene's germline CDR1 is SGHTA and CDR2 FQGTGA. V was trimmed by 1 base and J by 2 bases, leaving 15 bases between them. The CDR3 has 17 residues.

There are a few counts of this clonotype. The chain uses TRBV19 and TRBJ1-5; D gene unclear. Trimming took 6 bases from V and 0 from J, leaving 12 bases between them. The CDR3 spans 15 residues. Germline CDR1 LNHDA, CDR2 SQIVND (reference sequence). This chain's CDR3 is CASSIGVNSNQPQHF. The CDR3 nucleotides are TGTGCCAGTAGCATTGGGGTGAATAGCAATCAGCCCCAGCATTTT. The variable domain in full, with the rest retrieved from reference TRBV19 and TRBJ1-5, is DGGITQSPKYLFRKEGQNVTLSCEQNLNHDAMYWYRQDPGQGLRLIYYSQIVNDFQKGDIAEGYSVSREKKESFPLTVTSAQKNPTAFYLCASSIGVNSNQPQHFGDGTRLSIL.

The chain employs TRBV7-8 and TRBJ1-1; D gene uncertain. The CDR3 is 16 amino acids. Germline CDR1 is SGHVS and CDR2 is FQNEAQ. With 1 base removed from V and 2 bases from J, the gap between germline ends came to 14 bases. The CDR3 sequence: CASSLESSRPNTEAFF. The CDR3, as DNA: TGTGCCAGCAGCTTAGAATCATCGAGACCAAACACTGAAGCTTTCTTT. The whole variable domain, remainder taken from reference TRBV7-8 and TRBJ1-1, is GAGVSQSPRYKVAKRGQDVALRCDPISGHVSLFWYQQALGQGPEFLTYFQNEAQLDKSGLPSDRFFAERPEGSVSTLKIQRTQQEDSAVYLCASSLESSRPNTEAFFGQGTRLTVV.

This clonotype was picked up many times. The chain combines TRBV29-1 with TRBJ2-3; 9 bases fit TRBD2. The CDR3 consists of 15 residues. J was trimmed by 2 bases and V by 4 bases; bases with no gene match: 7. CDR1 and CDR2 (germline): SQVTM, ANQGSEA. Here the CDR3 reads CSVVERGANTDTQYF. The DNA of the CDR3 is TGCAGCGTTGTGGAGCGGGGGGCGAACACAGATACGCAGTATTTT.

The chain couples TRBV5-4 to TRBJ2-7; a weak D match, TRBD1 (6 bases). In germline, CDR1 is SGHNT, CDR2 YYREEE (reference sequence). There are 16 residues in the CDR3. V gave up 0 bases and J gave up 3 bases, with 16 bases separating them. CDR3 sequence (DNA): TGTGCCAGCAGCTTGGGGGAACAGGGACCTCACTACGAGCAGTACTTC. Amino acid sequence: CASSLGEQGPHYEQYF.

Of note for this clonotype: The CDR3 end shows no conserved phenylalanine or tryptophan, and so a read error is likely. The J gene is TRBJ2-1, the V gene TRBV4-1; 10 bases are shared with TRBD2. With V trimmed by 3 bases and J by 2 bases, 7 bases remained unmatched. The CDR3 extends over 17 amino acids. Germline lookup yields CDR1 MGHRA and CDR2 YSYEKL. The CDR3 DNA sequence: TGCGCCAGCAGCCAGCCGGAGCGGGGGGGCACCTACAATGAGCAGTTCCTC. Translated: CASSQPERGGTYNEQFL.

Comment on this clonotype: A single base separates this from a much larger clone, so it may be a read error. The chain joins TRBV20-1 to TRBJ2-3; a weak D match, TRBD1 (5 bases). Germline lookup yields CDR1 DFQATT and CDR2 SNEGSKA (reference sequence). The CDR3 totals 15 residues. CDR3 sequence (DNA): TGCAGTGCTAGACCGTTCGAGGAGCGCACAGGTACGCAGTATTTT. It is translated as CSARPFEERTGTQYF.

The sample holds a few counts of this clonotype. The chain combines TRBV5-4 with TRBJ2-2, with TRBD2 identical over 12 bases. Germline V gene lookup returns CDR1 SGHNT and CDR2 YYREEE (reference sequence). This CDR3 region has 16 residues. Trimming at V came to 4 bases and at J to 4 bases, leaving 5 bases not matched to a gene. CDR3 sequence: CASSTGLAGSTGELFF. For the CDR3, the DNA is TGTGCCAGCAGCACAGGACTAGCGGGAAGCACCGGGGAGCTGTTTTTT.

This clonotype was detected many times. V and J are TRBV28 and TRBJ2-3, with 8 bases aligning to TRBD1. Germline V gene data show CDR1 as MDHEN and CDR2 as SYDVKM. V lost 6 bases and J lost 2; bases outside the gene matches: 7. The CDR3 contains 15 residues. CDR3 in amino acids: CASSIDRGVTDTQYF. The CDR3 region has the DNA TGTGCCAGCAGCATTGACAGGGGAGTCACAGATACGCAGTATTTT. Filled out from reference TRBV28 and TRBJ2-3, the complete variable domain reads DVKVTQSSRYLVKRTGEKVFLECVQDMDHENMFWYRQDPGLGLRLIYFSYDVKMKEKGDIPEGYSVSREKKERFSLILESASTNQTSMYLCASSIDRGVTDTQYFGPGTRLTVL.

This clonotype has just a few counts. The rearrangement links TRBV21-1 to TRBJ2-7; the table's D gene call, TRBD2, was not cross checked with the DNA. TRBV21-1 is described as a pseudogene. The CDR3 is made up of 13 amino acids. In nucleotides, the CDR3 is TGTGCCAGCAGCAATGTCGGGAGATACGAGCAGTACTTC. This encodes CASSNVGRYEQYF.

The chain couples TRBV6-5 to TRBJ2-2; 8 bases are a match to TRBD2. The CDR3 has 16 amino acids. Unmatched junction bases numbered 12, after V lost 6 bases and J lost 6 bases. Germline lookup yields CDR1 MNHEY and CDR2 SVGAGI. The CDR3 here is CASSQFGRGASGELFF. CDR3 DNA: TGTGCCAGCAGCCAGTTCGGGCGGGGGGCGTCCGGGGAGCTGTTTTTT.

Concerning this clonotype itself: The junction departs from germline at one end; a sequencing error may be responsible. The rearrangement uses TRBV7-7 and TRBJ2-5; tentative D call: TRBD1 (6 bases). Germline CDR1 SSHAT, CDR2 FNYEAQ (reference sequence). The CDR3 spans 17 residues. CDR3 residues: CASSLTIEGVVRETQYF. CDR3 DNA: TGTGCTAGCAGCTTAACTATCGAGGGGGTTGTAAGAGAGACCCAGTACTTC. The full variable domain, completed using reference TRBV7-7 and TRBJ2-5, is GAGVSQSPRYKVTKRGQDVTLRCDPISSHATLYWYQQALGQGPEFLTYFNYEAQPDKSGLPSDRFSAERPEGSISTLTIQRTEQRDSAMYRCASSLTIEGVVRETQYFGPGTRLLVL.

The V call is TRBV4-3, the J call TRBJ2-3; D gene uncertain. Germline values: CDR1 LGHNA, CDR2 YSLEER. V shed 0 bases and J shed 4 bases, with 17 bases lying between them. The CDR3 extends over 17 amino acids. This CDR3 is CASSQDSVVAVPDTQYF. The CDR3 region has the DNA TGCGCCAGCAGCCAAGACTCGGTCGTAGCAGTCCCAGATACGCAGTATTTT.

At least ten counts were recorded for this clonotype. The gene calls are TRBV7-9 and TRBJ2-5; D is uncertain. Germline V gene lookup returns CDR1 SEHNR and CDR2 FQNEAQ (reference sequence). The CDR3 sequence is 12 residues long. V shed 0 bases and J shed 5 bases, with 4 bases lying between them. CDR3: CASSLASETQYF. DNA for the CDR3: TGTGCCAGCAGCTTAGCGTCCGAGACCCAGTACTTC. Looking up the rest from reference TRBV7-9 and TRBJ2-5 gives the full variable domain: DTGVSQNPRHKITKRGQNVTFRCDPISEHNRLYWYRQTLGQGPEFLTYFQNEAQLEKSRLLSDRFSAERPKGSFSTLEIQRTEQGDSAMYLCASSLASETQYFGPGTRLLVL.

The chain employs TRBV12-5 and TRBJ1-2; 7 nucleotides line up with TRBD1. J was trimmed by 4 bases and V by 4 bases; bases with no gene match: 12. Germline CDR1 reads LGHNT; CDR2 reads FRNRAP. The CDR3 is 16 residues long. Here the CDR3 reads CASGSSTGSGAYGYTF. The CDR3 coding sequence is TGTGCTAGTGGTTCCTCGACAGGGAGTGGTGCCTATGGCTACACCTTC.

This clonotype has only a few counts. The V and J genes are TRBV10-3 and TRBJ2-7; 8 nucleotides agree with TRBD1. The CDR3 is 15 residues long. The germline CDR1 and CDR2 sequences are ENHRY and SYGVKD. Trimming removed 5 bases from V and 1 base from J; junction bases left unmatched: 7. This CDR3 reads CAISRDRDRSYEQYF. The CDR3 DNA is TGTGCCATCAGTCGCGATCGGGACAGGTCCTACGAGCAGTACTTC.